Here is one TCR beta chain with its context. Just one base apart from a much larger clone, this may be a read error. These data originate in a study of blood T cells in healthy people across ages. The CDR3 runs 14 residues. Trimming removed 4 bases at V and 7 bases at J, with 15 bases between. Germline V lookup: CDR1 SGHRS, CDR2 YFSETQ. Primers used in a second PCR of about 7 to 12 cycles were a sample-barcoded 5' primer and a J-beta primer mix. TCRdb independently ran MiXCR on the 5' RACE reads; one entry per CDR3 protein. The sample records fewer than 700,000 distinct CDR3 sequences, over 40% being singletons.

This chain links TRBV5-1 with TRBJ2-1, with D unresolved. The specimen sequenced was blood. The origin of this receptor is a man of 80 years or more in good health. The CDR3 DNA is TGCGCCAGCAGCGTGGCTCAATACGGTAATGAGCAGTTCTTC. Translated, it gives CASSVAQYGNEQFF.